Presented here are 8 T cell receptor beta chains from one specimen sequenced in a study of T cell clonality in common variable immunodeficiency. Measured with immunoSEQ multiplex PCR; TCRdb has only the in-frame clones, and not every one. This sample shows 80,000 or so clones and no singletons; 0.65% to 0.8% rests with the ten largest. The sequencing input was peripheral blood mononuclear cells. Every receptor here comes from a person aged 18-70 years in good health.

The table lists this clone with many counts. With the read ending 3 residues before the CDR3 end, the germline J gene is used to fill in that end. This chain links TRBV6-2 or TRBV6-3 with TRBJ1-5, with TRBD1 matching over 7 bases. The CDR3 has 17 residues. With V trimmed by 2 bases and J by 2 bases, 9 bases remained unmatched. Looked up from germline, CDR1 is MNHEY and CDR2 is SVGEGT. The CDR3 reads CASSYARDSSGNQPQHF. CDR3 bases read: TGTGCCAGCAGTTACGCGCGGGACAGCAGCGGCAATCAGCCC.

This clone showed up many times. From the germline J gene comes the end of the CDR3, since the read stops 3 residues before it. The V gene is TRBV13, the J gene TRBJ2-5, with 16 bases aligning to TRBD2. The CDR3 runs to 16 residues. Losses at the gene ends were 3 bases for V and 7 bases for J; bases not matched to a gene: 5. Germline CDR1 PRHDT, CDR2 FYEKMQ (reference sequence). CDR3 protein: CASSFEGLAGGGTQYF. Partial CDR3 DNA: TGTGCCAGCAGCTTCGAGGGACTAGCGGGAGGGGGGACC. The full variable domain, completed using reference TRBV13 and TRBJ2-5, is AAGVIQSPRHLIKEKRETATLKCYPIPRHDTVYWYQQGPGQDPQFLISFYEKMQSDKGSIPDRFSAQQFSDYHSELNMSSLELGDSALYFCASSFEGLAGGGTQYFGPGTRLLVL.

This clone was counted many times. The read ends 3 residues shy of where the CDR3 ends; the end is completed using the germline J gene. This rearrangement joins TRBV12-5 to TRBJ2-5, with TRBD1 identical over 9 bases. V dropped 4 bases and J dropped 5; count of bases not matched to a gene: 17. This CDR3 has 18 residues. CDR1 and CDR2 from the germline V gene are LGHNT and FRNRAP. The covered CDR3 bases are TGTGCTAGTGGTTACGGGACAGGGAGATTAGGTGATTCTGAGACC. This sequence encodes CASGYGTGRLGDSET. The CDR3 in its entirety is CASGYGTGRLGDSETQYF.

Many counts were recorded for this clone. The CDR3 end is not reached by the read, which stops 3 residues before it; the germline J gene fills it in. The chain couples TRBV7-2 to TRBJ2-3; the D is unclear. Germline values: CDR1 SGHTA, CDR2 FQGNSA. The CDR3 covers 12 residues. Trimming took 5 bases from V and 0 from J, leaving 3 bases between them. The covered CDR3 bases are TGTGCCAGCAGCCCAAGCACAGATACG. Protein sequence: CASSPSTDT. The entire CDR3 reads CASSPSTDTQYF.

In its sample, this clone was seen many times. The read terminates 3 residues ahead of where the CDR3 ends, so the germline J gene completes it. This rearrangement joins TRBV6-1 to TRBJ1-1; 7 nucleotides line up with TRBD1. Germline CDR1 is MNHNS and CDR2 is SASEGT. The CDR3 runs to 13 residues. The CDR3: CASSDRGTAEAFF. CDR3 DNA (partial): TGTGCCAGCAGTGACCGGGGGACAGCCGAA.

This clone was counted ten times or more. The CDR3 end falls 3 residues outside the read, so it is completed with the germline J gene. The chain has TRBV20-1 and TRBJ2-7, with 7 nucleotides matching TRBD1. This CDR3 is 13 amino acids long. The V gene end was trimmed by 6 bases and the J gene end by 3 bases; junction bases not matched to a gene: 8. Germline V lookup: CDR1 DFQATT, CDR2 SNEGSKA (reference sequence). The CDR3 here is CSALAGTVYEQYF. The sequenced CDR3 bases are TGCAGTGCATTGGCCGGGACAGTCTACGAG.

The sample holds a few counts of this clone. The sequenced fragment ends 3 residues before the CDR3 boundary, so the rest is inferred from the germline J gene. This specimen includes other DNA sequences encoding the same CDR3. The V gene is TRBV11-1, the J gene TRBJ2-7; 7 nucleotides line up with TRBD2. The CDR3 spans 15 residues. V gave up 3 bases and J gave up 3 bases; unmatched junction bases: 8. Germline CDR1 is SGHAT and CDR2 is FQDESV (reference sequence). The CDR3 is CASSFGLDGFYEQYF. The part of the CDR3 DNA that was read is TGTGCCAGCAGCTTTGGACTAGATGGATTCTACGAG.

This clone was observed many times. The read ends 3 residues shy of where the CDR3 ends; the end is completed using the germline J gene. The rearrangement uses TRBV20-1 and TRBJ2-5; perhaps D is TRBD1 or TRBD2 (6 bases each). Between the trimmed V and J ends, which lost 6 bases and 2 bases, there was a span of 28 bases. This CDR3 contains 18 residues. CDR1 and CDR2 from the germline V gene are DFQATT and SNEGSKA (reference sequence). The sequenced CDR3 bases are TGCAGTGCGAGGACCTTAAGGGGGAGGTATGGAGATCAAGAGACC. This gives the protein CSARTLRGRYGDQET. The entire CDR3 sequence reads CSARTLRGRYGDQETQYF.